This paragraph covers one TCR beta chain sequence. Its binding antigen is unknown. No base quality information exists; no much larger clone differs at one position. The data belong to a study of lymphopenia after photon versus proton radiotherapy (dated by TCRdb to about 2019). As for the study more broadly: Photon and proton radiation therapy were compared by the study for their immunological effects in patients with gastrointestinal tumors who developed high-grade lymphopenia. The goal of the study was to characterize the differences between the two radiation modalities in how they affect the immune system. A cohort of some 20 patients with gastrointestinal tumors who received either photon or proton therapy and subsequently developed lymphopenia was included. The paper's findings and limits, for the study overall: During treatment, patients who received photon therapy lost naive T cells and TCR diversity and gained effector/memory populations, whereas patients who received proton therapy remained relatively stable. Among patients across the cohort who died, overall survival time showed an inverse correlation with a larger post-nadir drop in TCR diversity. After the lymphocyte count nadir, repertoires from photon-treated patients showed oligoclonal expansion, particularly of CD8+ Temra cells, and this expansion drove the decline in diversity. The authors looked at the survival association only in patients who died, and they framed better survival with proton therapy as a possibility rather than a demonstrated result.

A distance of 15 bases separates the germline ends of V and J, which lose 3 bases and 4 bases respectively. The germline V gene encodes CDR1 MNHNY and CDR2 SVGAGI (reference sequence). Reading from cysteine to phenylalanine, the CDR3 counts 15 amino acids. The DNA shown is the 45-base CDR3, in frame from base 1. The library was obtained by the immunoSEQ multiplex PCR assay. Alongside multiparametric flow cytometry, deep sequencing of rearranged TCR beta loci was used to profile the T cell repertoires. Held by TCRdb, this immuneACCESS table contains in-frame sequences only and omits some clones. Under half of the omission traces to an unresolved V gene where checked; the cause of the rest is unknown. This sample is represented by approximately 31,000 clones; about 87% of them were singletons. The ten largest clones represent 14% of the sample.

The sequence is built from TRBV6-6 and TRBJ1-1; the D gene cannot be resolved reliably. Specimen: peripheral blood, collected from a patient treated with proton-based radiotherapy. This clonotype was sampled from a woman aged 70 to 79 with pancreatic cancer. CDR3 region: CASSYRGVGSTEAFF. At the DNA level, the sequence is TGTGCCAGCAGTTATAGAGGCGTCGGGAGCACTGAAGCTTTCTTT.